This entry lists 11 T cell receptor beta chains sequenced from one sample in a study of cytomegalovirus exposure and HLA in healthy donors. It was with 60 Vbeta and 13 Jbeta primers that the PCR ran. Method: immunoSEQ multiplex PCR; TCRdb's copy keeps in-frame clones and lacks some. The profile shows under 200,000 clones, 75% to 90% of them singletons. The material sequenced was PBMCs. The origin of the receptors is a woman aged 30 to 39 in good health and CMV-seronegative.

The chain is built from TRBV27 and TRBJ1-1, with 10 bases that match TRBD1. Germline V gives CDR1 MNHEY, CDR2 SMNVEV (reference sequence). The CDR3 length is 13 residues. J gave up 5 bases and V 6 bases, and 3 bases lay outside the gene matches. The CDR3 region has the DNA TGTGCCAGCAGCTGGGGACAGGGGACTGAAGCTTTCTTT. Protein product: CASSWGQGTEAFF.

About this clone itself: Other DNA sequences of this sample code for an identical CDR3. The chain combines TRBV7-9 with TRBJ2-1; a possible D gene is TRBD1 (6 bases). This CDR3 comprises 13 residues. CDR1 SEHNR and CDR2 FQNEAQ come from the germline V gene (reference sequence). Trimming took off 5 bases at V and 4 bases at J, with 9 bases between the two ends. CDR3 in amino acids: CASSPDSYNEQFF. DNA for the CDR3: TGTGCCAGCAGCCCGGACAGTTACAATGAGCAGTTCTTC.

V is TRBV11-2 and J is TRBJ2-1, with a tentative D call TRBD2 (6 bases). The CDR3 is made up of 14 amino acids. Germline V lookup: CDR1 SGHAT, CDR2 FQNNGV. V was shortened by 5 bases and J by 4 bases, with 12 bases between the two germline ends. In DNA form, the CDR3 reads TGTGCCAGCAGCACGGGGACTCTTTACAATGAGCAGTTCTTC. Protein product: CASSTGTLYNEQFF.

The chain recombines TRBV5-4 with TRBJ1-1; maybe TRBD1 (5 bases). Germline V lookup: CDR1 SGHNT, CDR2 YYREEE (reference sequence). The CDR3 totals 14 residues. V lost 4 bases and J 2 bases, leaving 12 bases between the germline ends. As DNA, the CDR3 is TGTGCCAGCAGCCACAAGGGGATAAACACTGAAGCTTTCTTT. Protein: CASSHKGINTEAFF. The full variable domain, completed using reference TRBV5-4 and TRBJ1-1, is ETGVTQSPTHLIKTRGQQVTLRCSSQSGHNTVSWYQQALGQGPQFIFQYYREEENGRGNFPPRFSGLQFPNYSSELNVNALELDDSALYLCASSHKGINTEAFFGQGTRLTVV.

The CDR3 DNA is TGTGCCAGCAGTTCTTGGGGGTTAGGGGGCAGTGAGCAGTACTTC. As protein: CASSSWGLGGSEQYF. The V call is TRBV28, the J call TRBJ2-7; 7 bases match TRBD1. This CDR3 region has 15 residues. Germline V lookup: CDR1 MDHEN, CDR2 SYDVKM. Trimming removed 4 bases from V and 7 bases from J; junction bases left unmatched: 13.

This rearrangement joins TRBV9 to TRBJ2-3; TRBD1 aligns across 7 bases. The CDR3 contains 14 residues. V gave up 6 bases and J gave up 0 bases; unmatched junction bases: 4. Germline values: CDR1 SGDLS, CDR2 YYNGEE. CDR3 DNA: TGTGCCAGCAACAGGGACAGTAGCACAGATACGCAGTATTTT. Residues: CASNRDSSTDTQYF.

The chain joins TRBV28 to TRBJ2-3; 7 bases are a match to TRBD2. The length of the CDR3 is 14 residues. V gave up 3 bases and J gave up 5 bases; unmatched junction bases: 5. Germline CDR1 reads MDHEN; CDR2 reads SYDVKM. The CDR3 protein is CASSLGREGDTQYF. CDR3 sequence (DNA): TGTGCCAGCAGTTTGGGCAGGGAGGGAGATACGCAGTATTTT.

V is TRBV10-1 and J is TRBJ2-2; TRBD2 might be the D (6 bases). Trimming removed 0 bases from V and 4 bases from J, with 21 bases in between. The CDR3 runs to 19 residues. Germline lookup yields CDR1 WNHNN and CDR2 SYGVQD (reference sequence). The CDR3 region is CASSESVRLGGVGTGELFF. CDR3 DNA sequence: TGCGCCAGCAGTGAGTCAGTAAGGTTGGGGGGAGTAGGCACCGGGGAGCTGTTTTTT.

This chain uses TRBV5-1 with TRBJ2-1, with 10 bases aligning to TRBD2. CDR3 length: 15 amino acids. The V and J ends lost 2 bases and 8 bases, in that order; junction bases with no gene match: 7. Germline lookup yields CDR1 SGHRS and CDR2 YFSETQ. CDR3 sequence (DNA): TGCGCCAGCAGCTTTCTAGCGGGGGAGGTCCATGAGCAGTTCTTC. It encodes CASSFLAGEVHEQFF. The full variable domain, completed using reference TRBV5-1 and TRBJ2-1, is KAGVTQTPRYLIKTRGQQVTLSCSPISGHRSVSWYQQTPGQGLQFLFEYFSETQRNKGNFPGRFSGRQFSNSRSEMNVSTLELGDSALYLCASSFLAGEVHEQFFGPGTRLTVL.

The rearrangement joins TRBV5-1 to TRBJ2-3; TRBD2 aligns across 14 bases. In germline, CDR1 is SGHRS, CDR2 YFSETQ. Trimming at V came to 4 bases and at J to 4 bases, leaving 11 bases not matched to a gene. The length of the CDR3 is 18 residues. The CDR3 here is CASSPRTSGRLVADTQYF. The CDR3 DNA reads as TGCGCCAGCAGCCCCCGGACTAGCGGGAGGTTGGTTGCAGATACGCAGTATTTT.

This clone was recorded a few times. The chain has TRBV27 and TRBJ2-1, with 7 bases fitting TRBD1. V dropped 6 bases and J dropped 9; count of bases not matched to a gene: 11. Per the germline V gene, CDR1 is MNHEY and CDR2 is SMNVEV (reference sequence). The CDR3 spans 14 residues. The DNA of the CDR3 is TGTGCCAGCAGCTCCCGACAGGGTTCAGTTGAGCAGTTCTTC. Translating gives CASSSRQGSVEQFF.